This T cell receptor (beta chain) is from a study of cytomegalovirus exposure and HLA in healthy donors. 13 Jbeta primers and 60 Vbeta primers were used for the PCR. The table came from immunoSEQ multiplex PCR; TCRdb's copy has only in-frame clones and leaves some out. The top ten hold 0.38% of the sample, which has about 180,000 clones, 84% seen once. The germline gives CDR1 SGHTA, CDR2 FQGTGA. The CDR3 length is 16 residues. The J segment lost 0 bases and the V segment lost 4 bases, leaving 7 bases of the junction unmatched. J is TRBJ2-3 and V is TRBV7-3; 7 bases are a match to TRBD1. The material sequenced was PBMCs. The clonotype comes from a boy younger than 10 in good health and CMV-seronegative. Written as DNA, the CDR3 is TGTGCCAGCAGCTCTAGGGGGCGGTTTAGCACAGATACGCAGTATTTT. Protein product: CASSSRGRFSTDTQYF.